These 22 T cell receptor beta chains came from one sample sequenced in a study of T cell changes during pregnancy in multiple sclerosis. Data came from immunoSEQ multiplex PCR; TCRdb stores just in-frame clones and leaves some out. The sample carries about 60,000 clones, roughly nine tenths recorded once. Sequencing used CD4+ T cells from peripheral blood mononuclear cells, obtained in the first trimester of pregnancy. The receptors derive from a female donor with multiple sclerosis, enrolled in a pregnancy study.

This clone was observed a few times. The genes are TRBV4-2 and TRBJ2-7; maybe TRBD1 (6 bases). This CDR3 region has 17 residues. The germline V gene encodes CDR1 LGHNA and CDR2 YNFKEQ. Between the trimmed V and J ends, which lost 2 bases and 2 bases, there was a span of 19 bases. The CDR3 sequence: CASSQLLSAGVTYEQYF. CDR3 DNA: TGTGCCAGCAGCCAATTACTCTCTGCAGGGGTCACCTACGAGCAGTACTTC.

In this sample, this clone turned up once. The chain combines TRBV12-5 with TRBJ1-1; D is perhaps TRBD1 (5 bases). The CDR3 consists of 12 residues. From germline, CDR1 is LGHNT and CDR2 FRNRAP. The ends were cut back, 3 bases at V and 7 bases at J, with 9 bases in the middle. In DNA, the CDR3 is TGTGCTAGTGGTTTTGACAGACTTGAAGCTTTCTTT. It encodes CASGFDRLEAFF. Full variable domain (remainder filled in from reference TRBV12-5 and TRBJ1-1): DARVTQTPRHKVTEMGQEVTMRCQPILGHNTVFWYRQTMMQGLELLAYFRNRAPLDDSGMPKDRFSAEMPDATLATLKIQPSEPRDSAVYFCASGFDRLEAFFGQGTRLTVV.

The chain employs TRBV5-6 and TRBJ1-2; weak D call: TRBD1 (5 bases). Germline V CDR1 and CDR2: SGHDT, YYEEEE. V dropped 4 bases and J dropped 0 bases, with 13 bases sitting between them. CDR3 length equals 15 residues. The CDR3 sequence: CASSKRQIANYGYTF. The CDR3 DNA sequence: TGTGCCAGCAGCAAACGACAGATTGCTAACTATGGCTACACCTTC.

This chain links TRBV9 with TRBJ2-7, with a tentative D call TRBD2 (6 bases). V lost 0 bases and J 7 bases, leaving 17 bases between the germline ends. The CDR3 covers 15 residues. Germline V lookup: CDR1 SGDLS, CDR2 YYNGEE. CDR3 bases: TGTGCCAGCAGCGTAGCGGACGGAGGGATACAAGAGCAGTACTTC. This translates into CASSVADGGIQEQYF.

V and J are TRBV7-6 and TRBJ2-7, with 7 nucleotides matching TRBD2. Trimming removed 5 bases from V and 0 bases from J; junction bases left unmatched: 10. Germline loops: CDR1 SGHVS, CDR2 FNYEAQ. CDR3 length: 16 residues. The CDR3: CASSAARGEYSYEQYF. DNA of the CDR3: TGTGCCAGCAGCGCCGCTCGGGGGGAGTACTCCTACGAGCAGTACTTC.

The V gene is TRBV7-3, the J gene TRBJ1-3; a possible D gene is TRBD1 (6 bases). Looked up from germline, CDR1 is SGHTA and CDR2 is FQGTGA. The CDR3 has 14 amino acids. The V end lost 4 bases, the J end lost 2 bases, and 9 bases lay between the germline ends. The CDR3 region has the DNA TGTGCCAGCAGCTCAGGGACACCTGGAAACACCATATATTTT. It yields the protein CASSSGTPGNTIYF. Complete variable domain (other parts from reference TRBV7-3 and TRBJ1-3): GAGVSQTPSNKVTEKGKYVELRCDPISGHTALYWYRQSLGQGPEFLIYFQGTGAADDSGLPNDRFFAVRPEGSVSTLKIQRTERGDSAVYLCASSSGTPGNTIYFGEGSWLTVV.

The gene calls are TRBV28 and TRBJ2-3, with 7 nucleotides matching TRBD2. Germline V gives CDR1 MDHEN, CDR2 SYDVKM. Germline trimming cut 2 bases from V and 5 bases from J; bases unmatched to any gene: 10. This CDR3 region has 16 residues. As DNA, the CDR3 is TGTGCCAGCAGTTTAGCTGGCAGCGGGGTAGTAGATACGCAGTATTTT. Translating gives CASSLAGSGVVDTQYF.

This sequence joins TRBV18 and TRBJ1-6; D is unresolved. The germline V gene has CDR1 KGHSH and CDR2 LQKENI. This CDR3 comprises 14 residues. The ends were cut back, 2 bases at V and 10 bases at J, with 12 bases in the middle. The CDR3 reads CASSPIARESPLHF. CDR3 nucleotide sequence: TGTGCCAGCTCACCAATTGCCCGGGAATCACCCCTCCACTTT.

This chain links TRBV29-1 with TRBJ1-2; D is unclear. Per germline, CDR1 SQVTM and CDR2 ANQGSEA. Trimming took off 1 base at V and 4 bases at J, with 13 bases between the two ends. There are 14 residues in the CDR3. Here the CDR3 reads CSVEGRDSTYGYTF. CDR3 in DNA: TGCAGCGTTGAAGGGCGAGATAGCACCTATGGCTACACCTTC.

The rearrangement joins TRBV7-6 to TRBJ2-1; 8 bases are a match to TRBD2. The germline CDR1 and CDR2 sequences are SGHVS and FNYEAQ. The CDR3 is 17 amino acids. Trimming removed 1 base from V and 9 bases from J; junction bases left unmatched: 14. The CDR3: CASSLGSGSGGAFEQFF. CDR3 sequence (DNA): TGTGCCAGCAGCTTAGGATCGGGGAGCGGGGGAGCGTTTGAGCAGTTCTTC.

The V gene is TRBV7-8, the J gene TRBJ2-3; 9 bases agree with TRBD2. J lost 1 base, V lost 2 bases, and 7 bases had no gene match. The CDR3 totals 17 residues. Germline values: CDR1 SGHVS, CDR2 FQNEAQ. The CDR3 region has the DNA TGTGCCAGCAGCTTAAGGATTCCTAGCGGGGGCACAGATACGCAGTATTTT. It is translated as CASSLRIPSGGTDTQYF.

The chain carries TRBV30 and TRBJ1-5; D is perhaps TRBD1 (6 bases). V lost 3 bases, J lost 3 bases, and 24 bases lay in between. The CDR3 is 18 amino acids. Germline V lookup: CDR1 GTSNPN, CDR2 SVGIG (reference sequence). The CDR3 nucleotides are TGTGCCTGGAGGGTGGGGGGGGCCAGGTTGAATCACAATCAGCCCCAGCATTTT. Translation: CAWRVGGARLNHNQPQHF.

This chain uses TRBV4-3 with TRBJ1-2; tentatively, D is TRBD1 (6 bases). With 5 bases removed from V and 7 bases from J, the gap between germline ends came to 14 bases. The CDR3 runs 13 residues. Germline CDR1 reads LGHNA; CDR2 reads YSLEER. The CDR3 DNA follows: TGCGCCAGCAGCGACTACCTACAGGGTGGCTACACCTTC. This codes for CASSDYLQGGYTF.

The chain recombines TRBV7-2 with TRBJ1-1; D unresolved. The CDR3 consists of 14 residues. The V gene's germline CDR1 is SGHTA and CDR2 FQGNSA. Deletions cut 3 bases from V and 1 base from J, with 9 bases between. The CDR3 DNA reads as TGTGCCAGCAGCTTTGCCCGGGAGAACACTGAAGCTTTCTTT. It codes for CASSFARENTEAFF.

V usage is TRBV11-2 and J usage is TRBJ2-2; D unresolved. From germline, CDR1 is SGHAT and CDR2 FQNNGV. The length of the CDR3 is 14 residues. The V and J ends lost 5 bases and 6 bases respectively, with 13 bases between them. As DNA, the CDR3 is TGTGCCAGCAGCGCCCTAGTATTATCCGGGGAGCTGTTTTTT. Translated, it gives CASSALVLSGELFF.

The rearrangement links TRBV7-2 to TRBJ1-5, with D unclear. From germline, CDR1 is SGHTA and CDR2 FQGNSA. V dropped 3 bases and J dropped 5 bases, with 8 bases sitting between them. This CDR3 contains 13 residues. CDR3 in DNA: TGTGCCAGCAGCTTGCGGGGTTATCAGCCCCAGCATTTT. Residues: CASSLRGYQPQHF.

CDR3 amino acids: CASSFFTSGFNEQFF. The CDR3 nucleotides are TGTGCCAGCAGCTTCTTCACTAGCGGGTTCAATGAGCAGTTCTTC. The chain combines TRBV7-2 with TRBJ2-1, with 9 bases identical to TRBD2. The germline CDR1 and CDR2 sequences are SGHTA and FQGNSA. The CDR3 is 15 residues long. Losses at the gene ends were 3 bases for V and 6 bases for J; bases not matched to a gene: 6.

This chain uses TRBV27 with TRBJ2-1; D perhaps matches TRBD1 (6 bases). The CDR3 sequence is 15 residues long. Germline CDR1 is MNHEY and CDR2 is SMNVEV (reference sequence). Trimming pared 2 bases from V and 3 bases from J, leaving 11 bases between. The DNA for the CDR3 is TGTGCCAGCAGTTTACAGGGGTTCCTCTACAATGAGCAGTTCTTC. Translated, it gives CASSLQGFLYNEQFF.

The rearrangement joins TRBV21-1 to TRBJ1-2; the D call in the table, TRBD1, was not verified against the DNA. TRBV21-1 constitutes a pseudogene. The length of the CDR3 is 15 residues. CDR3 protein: CASIGPGTGGDGYTF. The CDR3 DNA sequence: TGTGCCAGCATCGGTCCCGGGACAGGGGGGGACGGCTACACCTTC.

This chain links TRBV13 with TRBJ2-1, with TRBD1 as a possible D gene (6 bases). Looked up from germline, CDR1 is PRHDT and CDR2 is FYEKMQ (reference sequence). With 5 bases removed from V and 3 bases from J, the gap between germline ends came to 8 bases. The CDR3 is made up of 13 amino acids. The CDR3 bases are TGTGCCAGCAGCCGGGACAACTACAATGAGCAGTTCTTC. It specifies CASSRDNYNEQFF.

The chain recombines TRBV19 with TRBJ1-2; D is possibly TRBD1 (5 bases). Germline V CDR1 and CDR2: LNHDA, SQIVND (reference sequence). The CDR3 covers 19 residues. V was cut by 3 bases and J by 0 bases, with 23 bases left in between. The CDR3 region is CASSIRGSPLSATNYGYTF. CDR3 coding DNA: TGTGCCAGTAGTATTAGGGGCTCCCCTTTATCGGCGACTAACTATGGCTACACCTTC.

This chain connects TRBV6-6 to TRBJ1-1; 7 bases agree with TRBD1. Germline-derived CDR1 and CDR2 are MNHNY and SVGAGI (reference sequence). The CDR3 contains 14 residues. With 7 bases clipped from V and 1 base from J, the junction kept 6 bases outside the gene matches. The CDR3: CASTSQGRNTEAFF. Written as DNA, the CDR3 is TGTGCCAGCACCTCACAGGGGAGGAACACTGAAGCTTTCTTT.